One and the same sample provided the 12 T cell receptor beta chains below, sequenced in a study of T cells in Graves' hyperthyroidism and ophthalmopathy. The investigators amplified TCR beta CDR3 regions from RNA transcripts. When the TCR CDR3 underwent first-round RT-PCR, the HTBI primer set was used. TCRdb independently ran MiXCR on the multiplex PCR reads; one entry per CDR3 protein. The table lists over 650,000 distinct CDR3 sequences, 45% of them singletons. Sequencing was carried out using peripheral blood or thyroid tissue (not recorded which). Receptors were obtained from an adult man with Graves' disease, either hyperthyroidism or ophthalmopathy (not recorded which).

As regards this clonotype: This CDR3 fails to terminate in the conserved phenylalanine or tryptophan, so it likely reflects a read error. The chain recombines TRBV20-1 with TRBJ1-1, with TRBD1 matching over 7 bases. The ends lost 5 bases at V and 5 bases at J; junction bases unmatched: 14. The CDR3 length is 15 residues. In germline, CDR1 is DFQATT, CDR2 SNEGSKA (reference sequence). CDR3 sequence (DNA): TGCAGTGCTGCCCGAGGGGGCAGGGGGTTAACTGAAGCTTTCTCT. It specifies CSAARGGRGLTEAFS.

The chain uses TRBV20-1 and TRBJ2-2; TRBD1 agrees at 9 bases. The germline gives CDR1 DFQATT, CDR2 SNEGSKA (reference sequence). The CDR3 has 14 residues. V trimming: 3 bases; J trimming: 5 bases; junction bases outside the gene matches: 4. This CDR3 is CSASYRGQTGELFF. DNA for the CDR3: TGCAGTGCTAGTTACAGGGGGCAAACCGGGGAGCTGTTTTTT.

Of note for this clonotype: A much larger clone lies one base from this, so it may be a read error. The CDR3 DNA is TGTGCCAGCAGGCACGGTACGGGTGGCTACACCTTC. Translating it yields CASRHGTGGYTF. The chain couples TRBV7-6 to TRBJ1-2; D uncertain. Germline-derived CDR1 and CDR2 are SGHVS and FNYEAQ. The CDR3 contains 12 residues. Trimming pared 6 bases from V and 7 bases from J, leaving 12 bases between.

This clonotype was detected many times. J is TRBJ1-5 and V is TRBV5-8; the D gene is possibly TRBD1 (5 bases). The CDR3 loop spans 15 amino acids. Germline CDR1 and CDR2: SGHTS and YDEGEE. Between the trimmed V and J ends, which lost 2 bases and 1 base, there was a span of 10 bases. CDR3 loop: CASSLNTGSNQPQHF. In DNA form, the CDR3 reads TGTGCCAGCAGCTTAAACACAGGAAGCAATCAGCCCCAGCATTTT.

This sequence joins TRBV5-1 and TRBJ1-2; D unclear. CDR3 size: 14 residues. Between the trimmed V and J ends, which lost 0 bases and 3 bases, there was a span of 9 bases. CDR1 is SGHRS and CDR2 is YFSETQ in the germline V gene. The CDR3: CASSLESADYGYTF. CDR3 nucleotide sequence: TGCGCCAGCAGCTTGGAGTCGGCAGACTATGGCTACACCTTC. The full variable domain, in which reference TRBV5-1 and TRBJ1-2 provide the parts outside the CDR3, is KAGVTQTPRYLIKTRGQQVTLSCSPISGHRSVSWYQQTPGQGLQFLFEYFSETQRNKGNFPGRFSGRQFSNSRSEMNVSTLELGDSALYLCASSLESADYGYTFGSGTRLTVV.

The CDR3, as DNA: TGCGCCAGCAGCTTTACTGTCGACGGGACCCAGTACTTC. Its protein is CASSFTVDGTQYF. V is TRBV5-1 and J is TRBJ2-5; D not resolved. The CDR3 totals 13 residues. Germline V gene data show CDR1 as SGHRS and CDR2 as YFSETQ. Trimming took off 2 bases at V and 7 bases at J, with 12 bases between the two ends.

This clonotype occurred many times. The CDR3 loop is CASRNGNSNTEAFF. The CDR3 DNA is TGTGCCAGCAGAAACGGTAACTCGAACACTGAAGCTTTCTTT. This chain links TRBV7-9 with TRBJ1-1; D is uncertain. CDR1 and CDR2 (germline): SEHNR, FQNEAQ (reference sequence). V shed 6 bases and J shed 1 base, with 12 bases lying between them. The CDR3 loop spans 14 amino acids.

The gene calls are TRBV19 and TRBJ1-1; D is perhaps TRBD1 (6 bases). The CDR3 extends over 18 amino acids. Germline lookup yields CDR1 LNHDA and CDR2 SQIVND (reference sequence). V lost 3 bases, J lost 0 bases, and 20 bases lay in between. The CDR3 loop is CASSIVGGAGGMNTEAFF. The CDR3 coding sequence is TGTGCCAGTAGTATTGTGGGGGGGGCCGGCGGTATGAACACTGAAGCTTTCTTT.

This clonotype showed up just a few times. The chain couples TRBV6-5 to TRBJ1-1; 9 positions agree with TRBD1. The junction had 6 bases not matched to a gene; V was cut back by 6 bases and J by 1 base. The CDR3 runs 15 residues. Germline V gene data show CDR1 as MNHEY and CDR2 as SVGAGI. Here the CDR3 reads CASRFGQGPNTEAFF. The CDR3 DNA sequence: TGTGCCAGCAGATTCGGACAGGGGCCGAACACTGAAGCTTTCTTT.

Here the CDR3 reads CATSRGTGGPYEQYF. CDR3 DNA: TGTGCCACCAGCAGAGGAACAGGGGGCCCCTACGAGCAGTACTTC. This rearrangement joins TRBV15 to TRBJ2-7, with 9 bases identical to TRBD1. The CDR3 is 15 residues long. Trimming at V came to 1 base and at J to 2 bases, leaving 3 bases not matched to a gene. Per the germline V gene, CDR1 is LNHNV and CDR2 is YYDKDF (reference sequence).

This clonotype was found many times. This sequence joins TRBV29-1 and TRBJ2-2, with a weak D call TRBD1 (6 bases). CDR1 is SQVTM and CDR2 is ANQGSEA in the germline V gene. V was shortened by 4 bases and J by 0 bases, with 12 bases between the two germline ends. The CDR3 length is 15 residues. The CDR3 sequence is CSVVSGAANTGELFF. For the CDR3, the DNA is TGCAGCGTTGTATCAGGGGCTGCGAACACCGGGGAGCTGTTTTTT.

The chain recombines TRBV2 with TRBJ1-5; no reliable D call. This CDR3 is built from 11 residues. V lost 1 base, J lost 9 bases, and 4 bases lay in between. From germline, CDR1 is SNHLY and CDR2 FYNNEI. The CDR3 bases are TGTGCCAGCAGTGAAGAGGGGCCCCAGCATTTT. Translating it yields CASSEEGPQHF.